These T cell receptor beta chains were read from a single sample in a study of T cells of healthy individuals. TCRdb re-called the 5' RACE reads through MiXCR, storing one row per CDR3 protein. The sample holds about 82,000 distinct CDR3 sequences, approximately 5.4% seen once. The source of these receptors is a female donor in good health. Each CDR3 is given with its conserved first and last residue. The D gene is left open where the match is weak. A clone size is listed for some rows: how often the clone was seen (once, few, many), or a class if it is expanded.

length: 16
size: many
J: TRBJ1-5
V: TRBV12-3/TRBV12-4
D: TRBD1
CDR3: CASSSNRGSGNQPQHF
DNA: TGTGCCAGCAGTTCGAACAGGGGGTCTGGCAATCAGCCCCAGCATTTT

length: 16
size: few
J: TRBJ1-5
V: TRBV29-1
D: TRBD1
CDR3: CSVRTGTGGHNQPQHF
DNA: TGCAGCGTTCGTACCGGGACAGGGGGCCACAATCAGCCCCAGCATTTT

length: 16
size: many
J: TRBJ1-5
V: TRBV20-1
D: TRBD1
CDR3: CSALKIRGGGNQPQHF
DNA: TGCAGTGCTTTGAAGATCAGGGGGGGGGGCAATCAGCCCCAGCATTTT

length: 14
size: many
J: TRBJ2-2
V: TRBV7-9
D: TRBD2
CDR3: CARGGNRNTGELFF
DNA: TGTGCCAGGGGAGGGAATCGGAATACCGGGGAGCTGTTTTTT

length: 17
size: many
J: TRBJ2-7
V: TRBV4-2
D: TRBD1
CDR3: CASSQGNRDRNSYEQYF
DNA: TGTGCCAGCAGCCAAGGCAACCGGGACAGGAACTCCTACGAGCAGTACTTC

length: 13
size: -
J: TRBJ1-1
V: TRBV9
D: -
CDR3: CASSHLMNTEAFF
DNA: TGTGCCAGCAGCCACTTGATGAACACTGAAGCTTTCTTT

length: 13
size: many
J: TRBJ2-7
V: TRBV5-5
D: TRBD1
CDR3: CASSWTGLGEQYF
DNA: TGTGCCAGCAGCTGGACAGGGTTGGGTGAGCAGTACTTC

length: 19
size: -
J: TRBJ1-4
V: TRBV4-1
D: TRBD1
CDR3: CASRHNIDRGRGSNEKLFF
DNA: TGCGCCAGCAGACACAACATCGACAGGGGGCGAGGCTCTAATGAAAAACTGTTTTTT

length: 13
size: -
J: TRBJ2-3
V: TRBV2
D: -
CDR3: CASSAESIDTQYF
DNA: TGTGCCAGCAGTGCGGAGTCCATAGATACGCAGTATTTT

length: 16
size: many
J: TRBJ2-1
V: TRBV14
D: TRBD2
CDR3: CASSQFTSGINNEQFF
DNA: TGTGCCAGCAGCCAATTCACTAGCGGGATTAACAATGAGCAGTTCTTC

length: 15
size: -
J: TRBJ2-7
V: TRBV28
D: TRBD1
CDR3: CASSSVPGQGAEQYF
DNA: TGTGCCAGCAGTTCCGTCCCGGGACAGGGGGCTGAGCAGTACTTC

length: 12
size: few
J: TRBJ2-7
V: TRBV4-3
D: -
CDR3: CASSRTTGEQYF
DNA: TGCGCCAGCAGTCGGACTACGGGCGAGCAGTACTTC

length: 14
size: few
J: TRBJ1-4
V: TRBV9
D: -
CDR3: CASSVAPTNEKLFF
DNA: TGTGCCAGCAGCGTAGCTCCAACTAATGAAAAACTGTTTTTT

length: 16
size: many
J: TRBJ1-1
V: TRBV6-2/TRBV6-3
D: TRBD1
CDR3: CASSSHTGGPDTEAFF
DNA: TGTGCCAGCAGTTCTCATACAGGGGGCCCGGACACTGAAGCTTTCTTT

length: 15
size: few
J: TRBJ1-4
V: TRBV7-2
D: -
CDR3: CASSLVAGPNEKLFF
DNA: TGTGCCAGCAGCTTAGTCGCGGGGCCTAATGAAAAACTGTTTTTT

length: 13
size: -
J: TRBJ1-6
V: TRBV5-5
D: -
CDR3: CASQRLGHSPLHF
DNA: TGTGCCAGCCAAAGACTCGGGCATTCACCCCTCCACTTT

length: 12
size: many
J: TRBJ2-3
V: TRBV7-2
D: -
CDR3: CASSYRVDTQYF
DNA: TGTGCCAGCAGCTACAGGGTAGATACGCAGTATTTT

length: 17
size: few
J: TRBJ1-4
V: TRBV27
D: -
CDR3: CASSLSSPPGSREKLFF
DNA: TGTGCCAGCAGTTTATCCTCCCCACCAGGATCGAGGGAAAAACTGTTTTTT

length: 17
size: many
J: TRBJ2-5
V: TRBV7-9
D: TRBD1
CDR3: CASRFLGTGPYQETQYF
DNA: TGTGCCAGCCGATTTCTGGGGACAGGACCGTACCAAGAGACCCAGTACTTC

length: 12
size: -
J: TRBJ1-2
V: TRBV3-1
D: -
CDR3: CASSQASYGYTF
DNA: TGTGCCAGCAGCCAAGCGAGCTATGGCTACACCTTC